The T cell receptor (beta chain) under discussion was sequenced for a study of T cells in Graves' hyperthyroidism and ophthalmopathy. Study details: Peripheral blood was acquired at first diagnosis, ahead of any therapy whatsoever. Notes on the study in general: It was a median 6.5 months before onset that the model predicted ophthalmopathy.

The V gene's germline CDR1 is MGHDK and CDR2 SYGVNS. Trimming shortened V by 6 bases and J by 3 bases, and 14 bases separated the two germline ends. The CDR3 spans 14 residues. This clonotype was seen once. Its matching antigen is unknown. The PBMCs had their origin in around 10 ml of fresh peripheral blood. Amplification targeted TCR beta CDR3 regions from RNA transcripts. A set of HTBI primers served as the primers for a first-round RT-PCR of the TCR CDR3. TCRdb analysed the multiplex PCR reads with MiXCR anew, one entry per CDR3 protein. The data show some 800,000 distinct CDR3 sequences, 38% seen once.

Sequencing used blood. This sequence joins TRBV25-1 and TRBJ2-5; D perhaps matches TRBD1 (6 bases). This TCR was recovered from a young man with Graves' hyperthyroidism. The chain's CDR3 is CASSIGAGEETQYF. The CDR3 nucleotides read TGTGCCAGCAGCATCGGGGCAGGGGAAGAGACCCAGTACTTC.